These T cell receptor beta chains were read from a single sample in a study of shared clonotypes between healthy human individuals. The assay was immunoSEQ multiplex PCR, and TCRdb's table has in-frame clones only and misses some. This sample has 2,500,000 or so clones, with more than 80% found just once. The specimen sequenced was naive CD4+ T cells sorted from blood. These receptor sequences come from a man aged 18 to 30 in good health. CDR3s include the opening cysteine and the closing phenylalanine or tryptophan. The order of the fields is J gene, V gene, CDR3 protein.

J: TRBJ1-4
V: TRBV5-8
CDR3: CASSRGQPQATNEKLFF

J: TRBJ1-1
V: TRBV27
CDR3: CASRLTGSVTEAFF

J: TRBJ2-2
V: TRBV6-4
CDR3: CASSDEGVTGELFF

J: TRBJ2-7
V: TRBV5-1
CDR3: CASSRDTYEQYF

J: TRBJ2-7
V: TRBV30
CDR3: CAWSGTGDRREQYF

J: TRBJ2-1
V: TRBV5-1
CDR3: CASSQAPTSGYNEQFF

J: TRBJ1-4
V: TRBV5-4
CDR3: CASSFDRNEKLFF

J: TRBJ2-3
V: TRBV28
CDR3: CASSLLGPTDTQYF

J: TRBJ1-2
V: TRBV18
CDR3: CASSPSPSGKGYTF

J: TRBJ2-7
V: TRBV10-3
CDR3: CAISAGTFTSYEQYF

J: TRBJ2-1
V: TRBV7-9
CDR3: CASSHSGRSSYNEQFF

J: TRBJ2-5
V: TRBV10-3
CDR3: CATIPGLAGGGQETQYF

J: TRBJ2-2
V: TRBV11-3
CDR3: CASSLIAGDVTGELFF

J: TRBJ2-6
V: TRBV5-1
CDR3: CASSLPTGSGANVLTF

J: TRBJ1-2
V: TRBV5-6
CDR3: CASSLGRAGGYTF

J: TRBJ2-7
V: TRBV6-1
CDR3: CASTLGDITYEQYF

J: TRBJ1-2
V: TRBV30
CDR3: CAWSGAGYGYTF

J: TRBJ2-3
V: TRBV29-1
CDR3: CSVEGGAGSTDTQYF

J: TRBJ1-6
V: TRBV19
CDR3: CASGTDRGRFFSNSPLHF

J: TRBJ2-3
V: TRBV6-6
CDR3: CASRTGTIDGDTQYF

J: TRBJ2-7
V: TRBV5-1
CDR3: CASRPGPTNEQYF

J: TRBJ2-5
V: TRBV5-1
CDR3: CASSLGSGAETQYF

J: TRBJ2-7
V: TRBV7-2
CDR3: CASSFSGGAREQYF

J: TRBJ2-7
V: TRBV7-2
CDR3: CASSLYAADHEQYF

J: TRBJ2-7
V: TRBV5-4
CDR3: CASSGTLAGRSYEQYF

J: TRBJ1-2
V: TRBV2
CDR3: CASSAGRDLEGYTF

J: TRBJ2-1
V: TRBV11-2
CDR3: CASSLVQGAKEQFF

J: TRBJ2-7
V: TRBV5-3
CDR3: CARSLASIGDRGFYEQYF

J: TRBJ1-5
V: TRBV18
CDR3: CASSPVGGLSNQPQHF

J: TRBJ1-1
V: TRBV9
CDR3: CASSGPTGNTEAFF

J: TRBJ1-4
V: TRBV28
CDR3: CASSTEGGRVGKLFF

J: TRBJ2-7
V: TRBV5-4
CDR3: CASSSPGQGSYEQYF

J: .
V: TRBV6-1
CDR3: CASSPLGNEQYF

J: TRBJ2-5
V: TRBV9
CDR3: CASSVSGGAMVETQYF

J: TRBJ2-1
V: TRBV28
CDR3: CASSGGGHYNEQFF

J: TRBJ1-4
V: TRBV19
CDR3: CASSPLTGDEKLFF

J: TRBJ1-2
V: TRBV7-2
CDR3: CASSFDRLYGYTF

J: TRBJ2-4
V: TRBV2
CDR3: CASSEEAIAKNIQYF

J: TRBJ2-7
V: TRBV11-2
CDR3: CASSLFDEQYF

J: TRBJ1-5
V: TRBV19
CDR3: CASGGQGGSNQPQHF

J: TRBJ1-4
V: TRBV29-1
CDR3: CSVVQGGSNEKLFF

J: TRBJ1-1
V: TRBV21-1
CDR3: CASSKAPSDSPTHTEAFF

J: TRBJ1-6
V: TRBV11-2
CDR3: CASSLDRGNSPLHF

J: TRBJ2-7
V: TRBV7-6
CDR3: CASSSTGGISYEQYF

J: TRBJ1-1
V: TRBV7-2
CDR3: CASSLAQGGTEAFF